Presented here are 13 T cell receptor beta chains from one specimen sequenced in a study of blood T cells in healthy people across ages. For the second PCR, which ran for roughly 6 to 11 cycles, a sample-barcoded 5' primer and a J-beta primer mix were used. TCRdb passed the 5' RACE reads through MiXCR, listing each CDR3 protein once. Of about 1.6 million distinct CDR3 sequences detected, 30% to 40% appear once; the ten largest clones hold about 11%. Sequenced: blood. These receptors all stem from a woman aged 25 to 39 in good health.

The chain recombines TRBV7-9 with TRBJ2-3, with TRBD1 matching 9 bases. CDR3 length: 15 residues. The germline CDR1 and CDR2 sequences are SEHNR and FQNEAQ (reference sequence). With V trimmed by 0 bases and J by 4 bases, 2 bases remained unmatched. CDR3 sequence (DNA): TGTGCCAGCAGCTTAGCCGGGACAGGGTCAGATACGCAGTATTTT. It codes for CASSLAGTGSDTQYF.

The V and J genes are TRBV20-1 and TRBJ1-6; 7 bases map to TRBD1. Germline V gene data show CDR1 as DFQATT and CDR2 as SNEGSKA (reference sequence). The CDR3 consists of 16 residues. With V trimmed by 1 base and J by 5 bases, 8 bases remained unmatched. CDR3 bases: TGCAGTGCTAGAGGGACAGGTCGAGGGAATAATTCACCCCTCCACTTT. Protein sequence: CSARGTGRGNNSPLHF.

The CDR3 spells CAGNGGVGDTQYF. The CDR3 DNA reads as TGTGCCGGCAATGGCGGGGTGGGAGATACGCAGTATTTT. The V and J genes are TRBV30 and TRBJ2-3; TRBD2 is a possible D gene (6 bases). The length of the CDR3 is 13 residues. Germline-derived CDR1 and CDR2 are GTSNPN and SVGIG (reference sequence). V was pared by 8 bases and J by 5 bases, with 17 bases between.

With regard to this clonotype: No conserved phenylalanine or tryptophan is present at the end of the CDR3, so a read error is the likely explanation. V and J are TRBV7-9 and TRBJ1-2; D may be TRBD1 (5 bases). Per germline, CDR1 SEHNR and CDR2 FQNEAQ (reference sequence). The CDR3 has 12 amino acids. V lost 11 bases to trimming and J lost 2 bases, with 12 bases between them. CDR3 DNA sequence: TGTGCCGGGCTACAGGAGAACTATGGCTACACCCTC. It codes for CAGLQENYGYTL.

The chain links TRBV6-6 to TRBJ2-3; possible D gene TRBD1, 6 bases. V was trimmed by 5 bases and J by 0 bases, leaving 15 bases between them. The germline gives CDR1 MNHNY, CDR2 SVGAGI (reference sequence). This CDR3 is 16 amino acids long. CDR3 in amino acids: CASSTGQLTSTDTQYF. CDR3 bases: TGTGCCAGCAGTACCGGACAGCTCACTAGCACAGATACGCAGTATTTT.

The rearrangement joins TRBV6-1 to TRBJ2-5; perhaps D is TRBD1 or TRBD2 (6 bases each). Germline V gene sequence: CDR1 MNHNS, CDR2 SASEGT. This CDR3 is built from 15 residues. Between the trimmed V and J ends, which lost 1 base and 5 bases, there was a span of 14 bases. The CDR3 sequence: CASSEVTGRRETQYF. The DNA for the CDR3 is TGTGCCAGCAGTGAAGTCACAGGGAGGAGGGAGACCCAGTACTTC.

CDR3 amino acids: CASSQRGLISYNEQFF. CDR3 sequence (DNA): TGTGCCAGCAGCCAACGGGGCCTTATTTCCTACAATGAGCAGTTCTTC. The chain is built from TRBV14 and TRBJ2-1; D is perhaps TRBD1 or TRBD2 (5 bases each). The CDR3 covers 16 residues. Trimming took off 2 bases at V and 1 base at J, with 12 bases between the two ends. Looked up from germline, CDR1 is SGHDN and CDR2 is FVKESK.

The genes are TRBV5-6 and TRBJ2-1; maybe TRBD1 (5 bases). The CDR3 is 16 amino acids. Deletions cut 0 bases from V and 7 bases from J, with 17 bases between. Germline CDR1 is SGHDT and CDR2 is YYEEEE. The CDR3 nucleotides read TGTGCCAGCAGCTTGGAGGGTAAGGGGCTAAGAAATGAGCAGTTCTTC. Amino acid sequence: CASSLEGKGLRNEQFF.

This clonotype was found a few times. An end of the junction does not agree with germline; a read error may underlie this. The chain links TRBV20-1 to TRBJ2-7; a possible D gene is TRBD2 (6 bases). Germline V CDR1 and CDR2: DFQATT, SNEGSKA (reference sequence). The CDR3 has 14 residues. The CDR3 is CGAREDRLLYEQYF. CDR3 in DNA: TGCGGTGCTAGGGAGGATAGACTTTTGTACGAGCAGTACTTC.

Notes on this clonotype: A much more abundant neighbour one base away suggests this may be a read error. This chain links TRBV29-1 with TRBJ2-5, with 7 bases identical to TRBD1. The DNA end is a closer match to TRBJ2-7, so the J assignment may be wrong. Germline CDR1 is SQVTM and CDR2 is ANQGSEA. The CDR3 runs 12 residues. This CDR3 is CSVMLDRSEQYF. The CDR3, as DNA: TGCAGCGTCATGTTGGACAGGAGCGAGCAGTACTTC.

V and J are TRBV11-1 and TRBJ2-3; TRBD2 agrees at 10 bases. There are 14 residues in the CDR3. With V trimmed by 4 bases and J by 6 bases, 4 bases remained unmatched. Germline CDR1 reads SGHAT; CDR2 reads FQDESV (reference sequence). The CDR3 DNA reads TGTGCCAGCAGCTCCGGGGGACTAGCGGATACGCAGTATTTT. Translated: CASSSGGLADTQYF.

J is TRBJ2-7 and V is TRBV7-9; D may be TRBD1 (6 bases). V was cut by 6 bases and J by 6 bases, with 15 bases left in between. Germline V gives CDR1 SEHNR, CDR2 FQNEAQ (reference sequence). This CDR3 comprises 13 residues. CDR3 sequence reads: CASSAPGVGEQYF. CDR3 nucleotide sequence: TGTGCCAGCAGTGCCCCAGGGGTGGGCGAGCAGTACTTC.

As for this clonotype: Being one base from a much bigger clone, this may be a read error. The rearrangement links TRBV20-1 to TRBJ2-1; D is perhaps TRBD2 (7 bases). Germline CDR1 and CDR2: DFQATT and SNEGSKA (reference sequence). The CDR3 runs to 15 residues. Trimming shortened V by 5 bases and J by 5 bases, and 19 bases separated the two germline ends. DNA for the CDR3: TGCAGTGCTGGTCTGGGAGCGGGACATAACAATGAGCAGTTCTTC. Translation gives CSAGLGAGHNNEQFF.